The 17 T cell receptor beta chains in this list originate from one sample, sequenced in a study of T cell responses to AZD1222 COVID-19 vaccine (dated by TCRdb to the early 2020s). This sample's time point label indicates: about 28 days (+/-7) after the second vaccine dose. Library preparation employed the immunoSEQ multiplex PCR assay. TCRdb retrieved this table from immuneACCESS and kept in-frame rearrangements only. Not all clones are present; in checked studies, unresolved V genes account for under half, and no reason is known for the remainder. The sample yields approximately 150,000 clones; 90% to 95% were counted once. 1.1% of the sample lies in the top ten. The sample consisted of peripheral blood, taken 28 days after the second AZD1222 dose. These receptors were collected from an adult who received the AZD1222 COVID-19 vaccine.

This chain connects TRBV15 to TRBJ2-4; TRBD2 matches at 8 bases. The V and J ends lost 2 bases and 0 bases, in that order; junction bases with no gene match: 6. This CDR3 comprises 17 residues. From germline, CDR1 is LNHNV and CDR2 YYDKDF (reference sequence). The CDR3 DNA sequence: TGTGCCACCAGCAGACCCTTAGCGGGGCTAGCCAAAAACATTCAGTACTTC. Amino acids: CATSRPLAGLAKNIQYF.

The chain employs TRBV4-1 and TRBJ1-1; 11 bases agree with TRBD1. This CDR3 region has 17 residues. Germline values: CDR1 MGHRA, CDR2 YSYEKL. Unmatched junction bases numbered 7, after V lost 0 bases and J lost 4 bases. CDR3 amino acids: CASSQDPDGTGGTEAFF. The CDR3 DNA follows: TGCGCCAGCAGCCAAGATCCCGATGGGACAGGGGGCACTGAAGCTTTCTTT.

The chain is built from TRBV5-1 and TRBJ2-7; no reliable D call. This CDR3 comprises 13 residues. V lost 0 bases, J lost 0 bases, and 4 bases lay in between. From germline, CDR1 is SGHRS and CDR2 YFSETQ. The CDR3 DNA reads TGCGCCAGCAGCTTGGTTTCCTCCTACGAGCAGTACTTC. Its protein is CASSLVSSYEQYF. The whole variable domain, remainder taken from reference TRBV5-1 and TRBJ2-7, is KAGVTQTPRYLIKTRGQQVTLSCSPISGHRSVSWYQQTPGQGLQFLFEYFSETQRNKGNFPGRFSGRQFSNSRSEMNVSTLELGDSALYLCASSLVSSYEQYFGPGTRLTVT.

This sequence joins TRBV30 and TRBJ1-5; D unresolved. With 5 bases removed from V and 3 bases from J, the gap between germline ends came to 11 bases. The CDR3 sequence is 13 residues long. Germline V gives CDR1 GTSNPN, CDR2 SVGIG (reference sequence). The CDR3 here is CAWAGGYNQPQHF. The CDR3 nucleotides are TGTGCCTGGGCGGGCGGATACAATCAGCCCCAGCATTTT.

The chain carries TRBV19 and TRBJ2-7; tentatively, D is TRBD1 or TRBD2 (5 bases each). V was trimmed by 4 bases and J by 4 bases, leaving 8 bases between them. This CDR3 has 12 residues. Germline V gene data show CDR1 as LNHDA and CDR2 as SQIVND (reference sequence). CDR3 sequence reads: CASSTGSYEQYF. In nucleotides, the CDR3 is TGTGCCAGTAGTACAGGGAGTTACGAGCAGTACTTC.

The chain combines TRBV10-3 with TRBJ2-1, with 10 nucleotides matching TRBD2. V was clipped by 3 bases and J by 10 bases; unmatched bases: 9. This CDR3 contains 15 residues. Germline CDR1 ENHRY, CDR2 SYGVKD. For the CDR3, the DNA is TGTGCCATCAGTGAAGGGCTAGCGGGGGTCCAAGAGCAGTTCTTC. Translating it yields CAISEGLAGVQEQFF.

The rearrangement joins TRBV7-9 to TRBJ2-5; TRBD1 aligns across 7 bases. This CDR3 contains 14 residues. J was trimmed by 1 base and V by 4 bases; bases with no gene match: 3. CDR1 SEHNR and CDR2 FQNEAQ come from the germline V gene (reference sequence). The DNA of the CDR3 is TGTGCCAGCAGCTCCGGGACAGTCCAAGAGACCCAGTACTTC. Residues: CASSSGTVQETQYF.

This sequence joins TRBV5-4 and TRBJ2-5; D uncertain. CDR1 is SGHNT, CDR2 YYREEE, per germline (reference sequence). The CDR3 has 13 amino acids. V was trimmed by 4 bases and J by 3 bases, leaving 10 bases between them. CDR3 DNA sequence: TGTGCCAGCAGCCCCCGCCCGGAAGAGACCCAGTACTTC. Protein product: CASSPRPEETQYF.

The rearrangement links TRBV30 to TRBJ2-7; 10 bases align to TRBD1. The CDR3 covers 14 residues. The germline gives CDR1 GTSNPN, CDR2 SVGIG (reference sequence). The V segment lost 6 bases and the J segment 2 bases; nucleotides outside the gene matches: 7. CDR3 bases: TGTGCCTGCACAGGACAGGGGGTTACCTACGAGCAGTACTTC. It encodes CACTGQGVTYEQYF.

The J gene is TRBJ1-2, the V gene TRBV25-1, with D possibly being TRBD1 (5 bases). The length of the CDR3 is 14 residues. Trimming took 6 bases from V and 4 from J, leaving 15 bases between them. From germline, CDR1 is MGHDK and CDR2 SYGVNS. The CDR3, as DNA: TGTGCCAGCAGCGCCGGGCAGGGTAGCTATGGCTACACCTTC. This encodes CASSAGQGSYGYTF.

The DNA for the CDR3 is TGCAGCGTTGGTGGGGACCCTTCCTACGAGCAGTACTTC. Translated: CSVGGDPSYEQYF. The chain uses TRBV29-1 and TRBJ2-7; either TRBD1 or TRBD2 may fit D (5 bases each). The germline gives CDR1 SQVTM, CDR2 ANQGSEA. Trimming took off 4 bases at V and 1 base at J, with 11 bases between the two ends. The CDR3 has 13 residues.

The chain couples TRBV2 to TRBJ1-1; no definite D call. Deletions cut 5 bases from V and 9 bases from J, with 10 bases between. This CDR3 comprises 11 residues. From germline, CDR1 is SNHLY and CDR2 FYNNEI. The CDR3 nucleotides read TGTGCCAGCAGTCCATCGATTAAAGCTTTCTTT. Amino acids: CASSPSIKAFF.

The rearrangement links TRBV19 to TRBJ1-5; TRBD1 agrees at 11 bases. V dropped 3 bases and J dropped 7; count of bases not matched to a gene: 8. In germline, CDR1 is LNHDA, CDR2 SQIVND (reference sequence). The CDR3 has 16 amino acids. The chain's CDR3 is CASSITGTGGRQPQHF. In nucleotides, the CDR3 is TGTGCCAGTAGTATCACCGGGACAGGGGGGCGGCAGCCCCAGCATTTT.

Concerning this clone itself: Other DNA sequences in the same sample also yield this CDR3. The chain recombines TRBV27 with TRBJ1-4; possible D gene TRBD1, 6 bases. Per germline, CDR1 MNHEY and CDR2 SMNVEV (reference sequence). The CDR3 runs to 15 residues. Trimming removed 3 bases from V and 3 bases from J, with 11 bases in between. The CDR3 reads CASSLWGGSNEKLFF. CDR3 bases: TGTGCCAGCAGTTTGTGGGGGGGCTCTAATGAAAAACTGTTTTTT.

The rearrangement links TRBV7-3 to TRBJ2-3; no clear D gene. Germline V gene lookup returns CDR1 SGHTA and CDR2 FQGTGA. With 2 bases removed from V and 2 bases from J, the gap between germline ends came to 8 bases. CDR3 length: 14 amino acids. CDR3 DNA sequence: TGTGCCAGCAGCTTACAGTCTTCCACAGATACGCAGTATTTT. Residues: CASSLQSSTDTQYF.

The chain carries TRBV27 and TRBJ1-1; D ambiguous. The CDR3 length is 14 residues. Germline values: CDR1 MNHEY, CDR2 SMNVEV (reference sequence). Trimming left V 6 bases short and J 8 bases short, with 19 bases between. CDR3 coding DNA: TGTGCCAGCAGCGGAGTCCCGATGCTATACGAAGCTTTCTTT. Translation gives CASSGVPMLYEAFF.

The chain joins TRBV5-1 to TRBJ2-3; no clear D gene. V dropped 0 bases and J dropped 5 bases, with 7 bases sitting between them. The germline CDR1 and CDR2 sequences are SGHRS and YFSETQ. The CDR3 has 13 residues. CDR3 protein: CASSLGNGDTQYF. CDR3 in DNA: TGCGCCAGCAGCTTGGGTAACGGAGATACGCAGTATTTT.